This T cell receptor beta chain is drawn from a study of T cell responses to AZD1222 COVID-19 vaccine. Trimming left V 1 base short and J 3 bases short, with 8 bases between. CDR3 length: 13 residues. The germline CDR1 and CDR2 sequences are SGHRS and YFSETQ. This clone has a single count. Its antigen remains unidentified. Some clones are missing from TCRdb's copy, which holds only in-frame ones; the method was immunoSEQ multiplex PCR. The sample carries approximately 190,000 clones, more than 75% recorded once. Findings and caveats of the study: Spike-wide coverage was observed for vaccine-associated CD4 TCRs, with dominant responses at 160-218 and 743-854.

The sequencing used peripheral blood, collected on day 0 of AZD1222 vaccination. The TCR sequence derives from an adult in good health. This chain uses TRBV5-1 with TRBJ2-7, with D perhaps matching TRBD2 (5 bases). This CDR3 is CASSLLRGYEQYF. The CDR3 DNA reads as TGCGCCAGCAGCTTGTTACGGGGCTACGAGCAGTACTTC.